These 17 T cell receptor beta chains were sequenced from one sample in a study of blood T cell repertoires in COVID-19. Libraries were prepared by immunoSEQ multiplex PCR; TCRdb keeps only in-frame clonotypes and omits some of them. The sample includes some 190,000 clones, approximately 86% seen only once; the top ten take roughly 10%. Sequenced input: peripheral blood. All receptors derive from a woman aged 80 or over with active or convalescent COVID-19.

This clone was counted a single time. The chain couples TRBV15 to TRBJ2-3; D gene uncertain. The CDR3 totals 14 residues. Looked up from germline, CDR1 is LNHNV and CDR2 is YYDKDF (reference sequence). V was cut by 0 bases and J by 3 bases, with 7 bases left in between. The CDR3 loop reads CATSRDPPTDTQYF. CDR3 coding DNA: TGTGCCACCAGCAGAGATCCCCCTACAGATACGCAGTATTTT.

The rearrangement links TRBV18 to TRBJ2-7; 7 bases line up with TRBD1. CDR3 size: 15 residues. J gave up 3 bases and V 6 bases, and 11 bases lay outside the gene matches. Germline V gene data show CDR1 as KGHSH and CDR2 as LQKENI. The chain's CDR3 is CASSQSRGFGYEQYF. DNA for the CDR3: TGTGCCAGCTCCCAGAGCAGGGGGTTCGGCTACGAGCAGTACTTC.

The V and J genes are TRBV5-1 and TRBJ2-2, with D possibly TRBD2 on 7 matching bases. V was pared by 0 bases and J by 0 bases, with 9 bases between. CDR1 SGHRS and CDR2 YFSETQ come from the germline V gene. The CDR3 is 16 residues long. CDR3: CASSLVGGANTGELFF. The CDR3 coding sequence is TGCGCCAGCAGCTTGGTAGGGGGGGCGAACACCGGGGAGCTGTTTTTT.

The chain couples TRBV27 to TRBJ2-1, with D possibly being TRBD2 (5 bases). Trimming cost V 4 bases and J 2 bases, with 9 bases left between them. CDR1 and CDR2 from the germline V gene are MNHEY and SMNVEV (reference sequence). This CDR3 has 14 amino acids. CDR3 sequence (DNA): TGTGCCAGCAGTTCAAGCGGTACCTACAATGAGCAGTTCTTC. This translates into CASSSSGTYNEQFF.

CDR3 in DNA: TGCAGTGCTAGTCTCGTGGGACAGGGGAGGAATGGCTACACCTTC. Its translation is CSASLVGQGRNGYTF. The rearrangement joins TRBV20-1 to TRBJ1-2, with 10 bases fitting TRBD1. CDR3 length: 15 amino acids. Germline V lookup: CDR1 DFQATT, CDR2 SNEGSKA (reference sequence). Trimming took 3 bases from V and 6 from J; bases not matched to a gene: 10.

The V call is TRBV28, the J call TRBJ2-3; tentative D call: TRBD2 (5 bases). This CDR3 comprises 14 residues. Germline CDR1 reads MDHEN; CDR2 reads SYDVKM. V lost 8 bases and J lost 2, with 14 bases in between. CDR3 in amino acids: CASSYSRATDTQYF. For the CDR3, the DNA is TGTGCCAGCTCTTACTCGCGGGCCACAGATACGCAGTATTTT.

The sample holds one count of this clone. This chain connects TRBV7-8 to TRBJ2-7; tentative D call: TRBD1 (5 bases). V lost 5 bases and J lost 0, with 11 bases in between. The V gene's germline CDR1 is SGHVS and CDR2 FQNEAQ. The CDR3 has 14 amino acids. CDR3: CASSPQQVSYEQYF. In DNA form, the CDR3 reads TGTGCCAGCAGCCCACAACAGGTCTCCTACGAGCAGTACTTC.

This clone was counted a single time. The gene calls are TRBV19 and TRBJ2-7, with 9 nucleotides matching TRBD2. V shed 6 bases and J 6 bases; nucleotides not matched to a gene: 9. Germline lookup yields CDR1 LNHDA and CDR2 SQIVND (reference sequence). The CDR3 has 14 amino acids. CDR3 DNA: TGTGCCAGTAGATTGGCGGGAGGGCCATCCGAGCAGTACTTC. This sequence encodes CASRLAGGPSEQYF.

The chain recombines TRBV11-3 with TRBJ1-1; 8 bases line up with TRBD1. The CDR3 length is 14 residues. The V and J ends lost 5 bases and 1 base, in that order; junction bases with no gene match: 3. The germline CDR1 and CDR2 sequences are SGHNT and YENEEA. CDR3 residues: CASSPGTGNTEAFF. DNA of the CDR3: TGTGCCAGCAGCCCGGGGACAGGGAACACTGAAGCTTTCTTT.

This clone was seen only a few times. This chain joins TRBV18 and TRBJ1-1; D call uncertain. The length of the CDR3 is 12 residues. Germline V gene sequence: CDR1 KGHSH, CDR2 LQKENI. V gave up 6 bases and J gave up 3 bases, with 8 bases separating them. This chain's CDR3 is CASSLQYTEAFF. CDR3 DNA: TGTGCCAGCTCCCTACAGTACACTGAAGCTTTCTTT.

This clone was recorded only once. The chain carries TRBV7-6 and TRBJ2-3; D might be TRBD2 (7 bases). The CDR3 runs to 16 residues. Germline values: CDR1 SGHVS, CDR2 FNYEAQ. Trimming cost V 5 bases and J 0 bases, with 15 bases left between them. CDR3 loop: CASSGWGGASTDTQYF. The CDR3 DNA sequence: TGTGCCAGCAGCGGATGGGGGGGGGCGAGCACAGATACGCAGTATTTT.

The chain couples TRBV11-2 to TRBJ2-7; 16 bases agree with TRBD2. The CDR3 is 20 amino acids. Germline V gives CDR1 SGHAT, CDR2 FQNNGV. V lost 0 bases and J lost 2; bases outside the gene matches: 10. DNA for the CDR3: TGTGCCAGCAGCTTAGAGTGGCTGGGACTAGCGGGAGGGCCCACCTACGAGCAGTACTTC. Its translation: CASSLEWLGLAGGPTYEQYF.

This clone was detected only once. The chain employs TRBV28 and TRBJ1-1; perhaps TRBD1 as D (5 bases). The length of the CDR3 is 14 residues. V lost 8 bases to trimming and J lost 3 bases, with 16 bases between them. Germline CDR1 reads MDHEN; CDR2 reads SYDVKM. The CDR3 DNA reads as TGTGCCAGCCTGCTGGCAGGGTTGTACACTGAAGCTTTCTTT. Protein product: CASLLAGLYTEAFF.

This CDR3 reads CASSIRVRTEAFF. CDR3 nucleotide sequence: TGTGCCAGTAGTATAAGGGTTCGGACAGAAGCTTTCTTT. This chain connects TRBV19 to TRBJ1-1; D may be TRBD1 (5 bases). This CDR3 contains 13 residues. CDR1 and CDR2 (germline): LNHDA, SQIVND (reference sequence). The V end lost 2 bases, the J end lost 8 bases, and 12 bases lay between the germline ends.

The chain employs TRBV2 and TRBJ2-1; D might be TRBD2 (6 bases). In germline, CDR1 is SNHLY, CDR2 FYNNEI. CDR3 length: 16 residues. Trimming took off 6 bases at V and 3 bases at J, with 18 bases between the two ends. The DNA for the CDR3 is TGTGCCAGCAGGGTTGGCCCTAGCGCCTACTACAATGAGCAGTTCTTC. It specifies CASRVGPSAYYNEQFF.

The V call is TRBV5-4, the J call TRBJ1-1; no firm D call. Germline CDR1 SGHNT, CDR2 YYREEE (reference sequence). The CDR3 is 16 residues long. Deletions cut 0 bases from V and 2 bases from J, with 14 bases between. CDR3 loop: CASSLAFSLSNTEAFF. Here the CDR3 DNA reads TGTGCCAGCAGCTTGGCTTTCAGTCTTTCTAACACTGAAGCTTTCTTT.

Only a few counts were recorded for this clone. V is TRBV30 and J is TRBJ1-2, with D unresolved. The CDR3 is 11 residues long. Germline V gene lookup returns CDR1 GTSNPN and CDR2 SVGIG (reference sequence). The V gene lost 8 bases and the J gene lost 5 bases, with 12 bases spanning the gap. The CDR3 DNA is TGTGCCGTCAAGGAGGTGTATGGCTACACCTTC. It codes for CAVKEVYGYTF.